This T cell receptor (beta chain) was documented in a study of graft-versus-host responses after intestinal transplantation. Overall study: Each transplant was multivisceral, liver-intestinal, or isolated intestinal. The study's findings and limits: Early post-transplant HvG declines tracked with peak circulating GvH clone levels.

For this clone: Its antigen remains unknown.

V was shortened by 2 bases and J by 5 bases, with 13 bases between the two germline ends. The CDR3 length is 14 residues. The V gene's germline CDR1 is SGHRS and CDR2 YFSETQ. The table came from immunoSEQ multiplex PCR; TCRdb's copy has only in-frame clones and leaves some out. The sample has 80,000 to 100,000 clones; 90% are singletons. Here the sequenced sample was unstimulated CD4+ T cells sorted from spleen or lymph node cells, taken before intestinal transplant. The genes are TRBV5-1 and TRBJ2-5, with D possibly TRBD1 on 6 matching bases. The sequence was obtained from a human donor who received an intestinal transplant. The CDR3 spells CASSLRQAGETQYF. The CDR3 coding sequence is TGCGCCAGCAGCTTACGACAGGCCGGGGAGACCCAGTACTTC. Full variable domain (rest looked up from reference TRBV5-1 and TRBJ2-5): KAGVTQTPRYLIKTRGQQVTLSCSPISGHRSVSWYQQTPGQGLQFLFEYFSETQRNKGNFPGRFSGRQFSNSRSEMNVSTLELGDSALYLCASSLRQAGETQYFGPGTRLLVL.